Reported below is one TCR beta chain. Time point here: patch test 1, 2 weeks after DPC sensitization. As to treatment: therapeutic diphenylcyclopropenone sensitization with weekly scalp DPC. Total RNA was extracted from unfractionated whole blood. CDR1 is MGHRA, CDR2 YSYEKL, per germline. CDR3 length equals 16 residues. V lost 1 base and J lost 0, with 11 bases in between. The data stem from a study of human T cells and chemical hapten exposure. About the study: Readings were taken at 6 days from patch tests that had applied 0.01% DPC to the upper back.

Unique molecular identifiers were attached to individual cDNA molecules during library preparation. Per the study methods: Samples had a median of 95,638 TCRs, ranging 23,224 to 690,600. TCRdb processed the RACE reads anew with MiXCR; each CDR3 protein has one entry. The V and J calls and clone size are TCRdb's, not the authors'. The table includes about 120,000 distinct CDR3 sequences, 9.5% to 13% detected once. This TCR derives from a woman between 50 and 59 years old with alopecia areata. Some clones in this sample may be carry-over from other donors' samples. The sequencing used whole blood, collected in connection with sensitization to the hapten diphenylcyclopropenone (DPC). The chain links TRBV4-1 to TRBJ2-3; D perhaps matches TRBD1 (6 bases). The CDR3 sequence: CASSQGPGASTDTQYF. The CDR3 DNA reads TGCGCCAGCAGCCAAGGTCCAGGGGCGAGCACAGATACGCAGTATTTT.